The 17 T cell receptor beta chains in this list originate from one sample, sequenced in a study of shared clonotypes between healthy human individuals. This table comes from immunoSEQ multiplex PCR, and its TCRdb copy is limited to in-frame clones, with some not included. The table records around 1,900,000 clones, approximately 92% of them present only once. The naive CD8 population came from CD45RO-negative cells selected for CCR7, without terminally differentiated effector memory CD45RA+ cells. The source material was naive CD8+ T cells from PBMCs. These receptors came from a man younger than 35 in good health. Some clones in this sample may be carry-over from other donors' samples.

The chain carries TRBV30 and TRBJ1-1; tentative D call: TRBD1 (6 bases). V dropped 3 bases and J dropped 1 base, with 15 bases sitting between them. The CDR3 sequence is 15 residues long. The germline gives CDR1 GTSNPN, CDR2 SVGIG (reference sequence). The CDR3 bases are TGTGCCTGGAGGGGGACACCAAACCGGAACACTGAAGCTTTCTTT. The encoded protein is CAWRGTPNRNTEAFF.

This chain connects TRBV11-2 to TRBJ2-1, with D uncertain. The germline gives CDR1 SGHAT, CDR2 FQNNGV. Trimming took off 11 bases at V and 5 bases at J, with 10 bases between the two ends. The CDR3 is made up of 11 amino acids. CDR3 in DNA: TGTGCCGATGGGCGGAACAATGAGCAGTTCTTC. Translating it yields CADGRNNEQFF.

V usage is TRBV4-3 and J usage is TRBJ2-1, with 9 bases lining up with TRBD2. The CDR3 extends over 19 amino acids. The V segment lost 1 base and the J segment 4 bases; nucleotides outside the gene matches: 14. CDR1 and CDR2 (germline): LGHNA, YSLEER. CDR3 protein: CASSQGGGASGIGYNEQFF. The CDR3 coding sequence is TGCGCCAGCAGCCAAGGTGGGGGGGCTAGCGGGATCGGGTACAATGAGCAGTTCTTC.

The chain is built from TRBV19 and TRBJ2-1; perhaps TRBD2 as D (6 bases). V lost 7 bases and J 8 bases, leaving 12 bases between the germline ends. Germline loops: CDR1 LNHDA, CDR2 SQIVND (reference sequence). The CDR3 extends over 12 amino acids. The CDR3 here is CASNDGSYEQFF. CDR3 DNA sequence: TGTGCCAGTAATGACGGGAGCTATGAGCAGTTCTTC. The variable domain in full, with the rest retrieved from reference TRBV19 and TRBJ2-1, is DGGITQSPKYLFRKEGQNVTLSCEQNLNHDAMYWYRQDPGQGLRLIYYSQIVNDFQKGDIAEGYSVSREKKESFPLTVTSAQKNPTAFYLCASNDGSYEQFFGPGTRLTVL.

The chain links TRBV9 to TRBJ1-3; no clear D gene. V lost 4 bases and J lost 4, with 18 bases in between. The CDR3 covers 16 residues. From germline, CDR1 is SGDLS and CDR2 YYNGEE. The CDR3 coding sequence is TGTGCCAGCAGCCACCCCAAGGAGGCCGGGGGAAACACCATATATTTT. As protein: CASSHPKEAGGNTIYF.

Of note for this clone: A much larger clone is a single base away; this may be a read error. This same CDR3 is encoded by further DNA sequences in the sample. V usage is TRBV4-1 and J usage is TRBJ1-1; no reliable D call. This CDR3 has 13 amino acids. Trimming pared 3 bases from V and 1 base from J, leaving 6 bases between. CDR1 is MGHRA, CDR2 YSYEKL, per germline. This CDR3 reads CASSQVGNTEAFF. CDR3 sequence (DNA): TGCGCCAGCAGCCAGGTGGGGAACACTGAAGCTTTCTTT.

The CDR3 protein is CASSLAYTAGLKRAEQYF. The CDR3 DNA follows: TGTGCCAGCAGCTTAGCCTACACAGCTGGGCTGAAGAGGGCCGAGCAGTACTTC. This chain uses TRBV7-2 with TRBJ2-5; the D gene is possibly TRBD2 (5 bases). The J call is in doubt because the DNA end fits TRBJ2-7 better. Germline CDR1 reads SGHTA; CDR2 reads FQGNSA. The length of the CDR3 is 18 residues.

This clone has a single count. The V call is TRBV12-5, the J call TRBJ2-5; D may be TRBD1 or TRBD2 (6 bases each). The germline V gene has CDR1 LGHNT and CDR2 FRNRAP. Deletions cut 1 base from V and 4 bases from J, with 7 bases between. The CDR3 loop spans 13 amino acids. The CDR3 nucleotides read TGTGCTAGTGGTTTGGCGGGGGCAGAGACCCAGTACTTC. As protein: CASGLAGAETQYF.

V is TRBV6-6 and J is TRBJ1-5, with D uncertain. CDR3 length: 13 amino acids. Germline V lookup: CDR1 MNHNY, CDR2 SVGAGI (reference sequence). The V end was cut by 7 bases, the J end by 0 bases, with 7 bases between. The CDR3: CASTTNSNQPQHF. In DNA form, the CDR3 reads TGTGCCAGCACAACAAATAGCAATCAGCCCCAGCATTTT.

The gene calls are TRBV6-5 and TRBJ2-7, with 7 nucleotides matching TRBD2. The CDR3 loop spans 16 amino acids. Trimming at V came to 0 bases and at J to 2 bases, leaving 7 bases not matched to a gene. From germline, CDR1 is MNHEY and CDR2 SVGAGI. CDR3 sequence (DNA): TGTGCCAGCAGTTACTCGCTAGCGGAGAAGACCTACGAGCAGTACTTC. Amino acids: CASSYSLAEKTYEQYF.

The rearrangement links TRBV4-2 to TRBJ1-5; unclear D gene. Per the germline V gene, CDR1 is LGHNA and CDR2 is YNFKEQ. V was pared by 0 bases and J by 4 bases, with 1 base between. This CDR3 contains 12 residues. The CDR3 sequence: CASSQDNQPQHF. As DNA, the CDR3 is TGTGCCAGCAGCCAAGATAATCAGCCCCAGCATTTT.

The J gene is TRBJ2-3, the V gene TRBV7-8; possibly TRBD2 for D (5 bases). Germline V gene lookup returns CDR1 SGHVS and CDR2 FQNEAQ. This CDR3 is 18 amino acids long. Trimming left V 4 bases short and J 2 bases short, with 22 bases between. The CDR3 DNA reads TGTGCCAGCAGCTCCTATCCCGTACTAGGACTTATCACAGATACGCAGTATTTT. As protein: CASSSYPVLGLITDTQYF.

This sequence joins TRBV9 and TRBJ2-6; TRBD1 agrees at 7 bases. This CDR3 spans 18 amino acids. Looked up from germline, CDR1 is SGDLS and CDR2 is YYNGEE. J gave up 0 bases and V 0 bases, and 6 bases lay outside the gene matches. The CDR3 coding sequence is TGTGCCAGCAGCGTAGGTGGACAGGTTGTCTCTGGGGCCAACGTCCTGACTTTC. Translation: CASSVGGQVVSGANVLTF.

This rearrangement joins TRBV10-3 to TRBJ2-2; D is ambiguous. Germline loops: CDR1 ENHRY, CDR2 SYGVKD. V gave up 8 bases and J gave up 0 bases, with 13 bases separating them. CDR3 length: 15 amino acids. The CDR3 region is CAIGPGPANTGELFF. CDR3 nucleotides: TGTGCCATCGGACCTGGTCCAGCGAACACCGGGGAGCTGTTTTTT.

Written as DNA, the CDR3 is TGCGCCAGCAGCCAAGATCACAGCTCTGGAAACACCATATATTTT. The encoded protein is CASSQDHSSGNTIYF. This chain connects TRBV4-1 to TRBJ1-3; unclear D gene. V shed 0 bases and J shed 0 bases, with 6 bases lying between them. CDR1 is MGHRA and CDR2 is YSYEKL in the germline V gene. This CDR3 has 15 residues.

Turning to this clone: In the same sample, other DNA sequences code for this CDR3. The rearrangement uses TRBV5-1 and TRBJ2-1; 11 positions match TRBD2. Germline CDR1 is SGHRS and CDR2 is YFSETQ. V lost 3 bases, J lost 4 bases, and 3 bases stayed unmatched. The length of the CDR3 is 15 residues. The CDR3 sequence is CASSWTSGPYNEQFF. In DNA form, the CDR3 reads TGCGCCAGCAGCTGGACTAGCGGGCCTTACAATGAGCAGTTCTTC.

The genes are TRBV4-1 and TRBJ2-7; 7 bases line up with TRBD1. From germline, CDR1 is MGHRA and CDR2 YSYEKL. Trimming took 3 bases from V and 3 from J; bases not matched to a gene: 8. The CDR3 has 15 residues. The CDR3 reads CASSQKPTGNYEQYF. The DNA of the CDR3 is TGCGCCAGCAGCCAGAAGCCGACAGGGAACTACGAGCAGTACTTC.